This TCR beta chain emerged from a study of blood T cell repertoires in COVID-19. Some clones are missing from TCRdb's copy, which holds only in-frame ones; the method was immunoSEQ multiplex PCR. The sample consists of about 110,000 clones, 70% to 85% of them appearing once. This receptor was identified in a woman older than 75 with active or convalescent COVID-19. The sequenced sample was peripheral blood.

The CDR3, as DNA: TGTGCCAGCAGTGAAACGGGGGGCAATCAGCCCCAGCATTTT. Its protein product is CASSETGGNQPQHF. This chain connects TRBV6-1 to TRBJ1-5, with TRBD1 as a possible D gene (5 bases). The germline CDR1 and CDR2 sequences are MNHNS and SASEGT. The CDR3 is 14 residues long. Between the trimmed V and J ends, which lost 2 bases and 2 bases, there was a span of 7 bases.